The clone carrying this T cell receptor (beta chain) was picked up one time. The data were taken from a study of blood T cell repertoires in COVID-19. Study-wide background: The study drew acute and convalescent COVID-19 samples from the United States, Italy and Spain. T cells, B-cell-depleted T cells, or PBMCs provided the cDNA or gDNA that served as material.

V gave up 4 bases and J gave up 7 bases, with 18 bases separating them. Germline CDR1 and CDR2: SGHNT and YYREEE (reference sequence). CDR3 length: 14 amino acids. In the study's own analysis: Reference gene primer amplification gave estimated nucleated cell counts. This table comes from immunoSEQ multiplex PCR, and its TCRdb copy is limited to in-frame clones, with some not included. The V and J calls and the clone size are those of that table, but D and trimming were determined from the DNA. The table has 250,000 to 350,000 clones, 85% to 90% seen once. The receptor was isolated from a woman between 50 and 59 years old with COVID-19, enrolled during active disease. The sample was peripheral blood. This chain connects TRBV5-4 to TRBJ2-7; tentatively, D is TRBD2 (6 bases). The CDR3 nucleotides are TGTGCCAGCAGCCAAGGACTATCGGCGGGGGAGCAGTACTTC. It codes for CASSQGLSAGEQYF.